Listed below are T cell receptor beta chains from one sample, sequenced in a study of beta chain features in type 1 diabetes. TCRdb's table, derived via immunoSEQ multiplex PCR, lists solely in-frame clones and lacks some. This table has about 370,000 clones, 8.5% to 10% appearing once. Sequencing was carried out using central memory CD4+ T cells from blood. These receptor sequences come from a man aged 30 to 39 with type 1 diabetes. CDR3s include the opening cysteine and the closing phenylalanine or tryptophan. The D gene is left open where the match is weak. Some rows have no size entry. The others give once, few or many, or a class for an expanded clone.

TRBJ2-1	NA	TRBV6-6	TRBD2	TGTGCCAGCAGTCAGGTTAGCGGGAGGGTTGATGAGCAGTTCTTC	CASSQVSGRVDEQFF
TRBJ1-1	NA	TRBV7-6	TRBD1	TGTGCCAGCAGCCTCCAAGGACAGGGCAAGACTGAAGCTTTCTTT	CASSLQGQGKTEAFF
TRBJ1-5	few	TRBV10-3	TRBD1	TGTGCCATCAGCCCAGGGGGCGCAAGGAGCAATCAGCCCCAGCATTTT	CAISPGGARSNQPQHF
TRBJ2-1	few	TRBV5-1	NA	TGCGCCAGCAGCTTTATCAATGAGCAGTTCTTC	CASSFINEQFF
TRBJ1-5	few	TRBV25-1	NA	TGTGCCAGCAGTTATGGGCCAAGCAATCAGCCCCAGCATTTT	CASSYGPSNQPQHF
TRBJ2-3	many	TRBV18	TRBD2	TGTGCCAGCTCACCAGTAATAACTAGCGGGACCAGCACAGATACGCAGTATTTT	CASSPVITSGTSTDTQYF
TRBJ2-1	few	TRBV28	TRBD2	TGTGCCAGCAGTTTAGATAGCGGGAACCGAAGGAATGAGCAGTTCTTC	CASSLDSGNRRNEQFF
TRBJ2-7	NA	TRBV6-1	NA	TGTGCCAGTCAAGCCAGGCAATGGGGTGACGAGCAGTACTTC	CASQARQWGDEQYF
TRBJ2-7	NA	TRBV18	TRBD2	TGTGCCAGCTCACCGTTGACTAGCGGGAGCTCCTACGAGCAGTACTTC	CASSPLTSGSSYEQYF
TRBJ1-1	few	TRBV28	TRBD1	TGTGCCAGCAGTTTAAGTCAGGGGGTCACTGAAGCTTTCTTT	CASSLSQGVTEAFF
TRBJ2-5	NA	TRBV10-3	NA	TGTGCCATCAGTCAGACTAGAGGGGAGACCCAGTACTTC	CAISQTRGETQYF
TRBJ1-6	NA	TRBV11-2	NA	TGTGCCAGCAGCTTAGATTTATGGGACATGAGGACGGCATCACCCCTCCACTTT	CASSLDLWDMRTASPLHF
TRBJ2-1	many	TRBV6-1	TRBD2	TGTGCCAGCACCGCCCTAGCGGGAGACTGGAATGAGCAGTTCTTC	CASTALAGDWNEQFF
TRBJ2-5	many	TRBV10-3	TRBD1	TGTGCCATCAGTGAGTCGAGGACAGGCGCCCAAGAGACCCAGTACTTC	CAISESRTGAQETQYF
TRBJ2-5	NA	TRBV29-1	NA	TGCAGCGCCGCGGGGCAACCTCAAGAGACCCAGTACTTC	CSAAGQPQETQYF
TRBJ2-5	few	TRBV27	TRBD2	TGTGCCAGCAGTTTATTGGGACTAGGGGATCAAGAGACCCAGTACTTC	CASSLLGLGDQETQYF
TRBJ2-7	many	TRBV11-2	NA	TGTGCCAGCAGCTTAGGAACAGCTCGGTACGAGCAGTACTTC	CASSLGTARYEQYF
TRBJ1-5	few	TRBV18	TRBD1	TGTGCCAGCTCGCCCGGGACAGGGGAGAATCAGCCCCAGCATTTT	CASSPGTGENQPQHF
TRBJ2-7	many	TRBV28	TRBD1	TGTGCCAGCAGTTTAATTCGGACAGGGGATGACGAGCAGTACTTC	CASSLIRTGDDEQYF
TRBJ2-1	NA	TRBV7-2	TRBD2	TGTGCCAGCAGAGGGACTAGCGGGATCTCTGAGCAGTTCTTC	CASRGTSGISEQFF
TRBJ2-5	many	TRBV14	NA	TGTGCCAGCAGCCTATACCGGAGCGAAGAGACCCAGTACTTC	CASSLYRSEETQYF
TRBJ2-7	few	TRBV6-6	TRBD1	TGTGCCAGCAGTTACCGGGGACAGGGGATCTCTTACGAGCAGTACTTC	CASSYRGQGISYEQYF
TRBJ2-3	NA	TRBV29-1	TRBD2	TGCAGCGTGACTAGCAACCTGGGGTACACAGATACGCAGTATTTT	CSVTSNLGYTDTQYF
TRBJ2-3	many	TRBV7-9	TRBD2	TGTGCCAGCACACTAGCGGGGAGCACAGATACGCAGTATTTT	CASTLAGSTDTQYF
TRBJ1-1	NA	TRBV4-1	TRBD1	TGCGCCAGCAGCCAAGCTTTTGGACAGGGGGACACTGAAGCTTTCTTT	CASSQAFGQGDTEAFF
TRBJ2-1	few	TRBV9	TRBD2	TGTGCCAGCAGCGTAGGGAGCGGGAAATACAATGAGCAGTTCTTC	CASSVGSGKYNEQFF
TRBJ1-5	few	TRBV7-2	NA	TGTGCCAGCAGCTTAAGGATGTCGGGCGGACAGCCCCAGCATTTT	CASSLRMSGGQPQHF
TRBJ2-1	few	TRBV19	NA	TGTGCCAGTTCTCCCTCCGAAGCGGCTGGCTCCTACAATGAGCAGTTCTTC	CASSPSEAAGSYNEQFF
TRBJ2-7	few	TRBV7-2	NA	TGTGCCAGCAGCAGGGGGAGGATAGCCTACGAGCAGTACTTC	CASSRGRIAYEQYF
TRBJ2-4	few	TRBV7-2	NA	TGTGCCAGCAGCTTAGGTGCAGAAAACATTCAGTACTTC	CASSLGAENIQYF
TRBJ2-1	NA	TRBV27	NA	TGTGCCAGCGGAAAGGACTACCCGATTAACAATGAGCAGTTCTTC	CASGKDYPINNEQFF
TRBJ2-7	few	TRBV9	TRBD2	TGTGCCAGCAGCGTAGGGTTCAGTATGGGGACTATGTACGAGCAGTACTTC	CASSVGFSMGTMYEQYF
TRBJ2-7	many	TRBV7-9	NA	TGTGCCAGCAGCCCCAAGCGGAGGTTTCGAGACGAGCAGTACTTC	CASSPKRRFRDEQYF
TRBJ1-4	few	TRBV7-9	TRBD1	TGTGCCACTAGTGTGGGACAGGGATTTGAAAAACTGTTTTTT	CATSVGQGFEKLFF
TRBJ2-7	NA	TRBV29-1	NA	TGCAGCGTTGGTGGGGGTCCAGGGACCGGTAGGAGCGGGTTTTCCTACGAGCAGTACTTC	CSVGGGPGTGRSGFSYEQYF
TRBJ2-3	few	TRBV18	TRBD1	TGTGCCATCATGACAGGGTTTGGAGATACGCAGTATTTT	CAIMTGFGDTQYF
TRBJ2-7	NA	TRBV5-4	TRBD2	TGTGCCAGCAGCTTGGGCCTAGCGGGTTCCTACGAGCAGTACTTC	CASSLGLAGSYEQYF
TRBJ2-1	NA	TRBV6-5	NA	TGTGCCAGCAGTTACCGTCAAGGGATTGAGCAGTTCTTC	CASSYRQGIEQFF
TRBJ2-1	NA	TRBV27	TRBD2	TGTGCCAGCAGTTGGGCTAGCGGATTCTACAATGAGCAGTTCTTC	CASSWASGFYNEQFF
TRBJ2-1	many	TRBV18	TRBD2	TGTGCCAGCTCACAGACTAGCGGGAGTGGTAATGAGCAGTTCTTC	CASSQTSGSGNEQFF
TRBJ2-5	few	TRBV6-4	NA	TGTGCCAGCAGTGACGAGGGAGAGACCCAGTACTTC	CASSDEGETQYF
TRBJ2-2	NA	TRBV11-3	NA	TGTGCCAGCAGCTTACCGAACACCGGGGAGCTGTTTTTT	CASSLPNTGELFF
TRBJ2-7	NA	TRBV7-8	NA	TGTGCCAGCAGCCTTCGGGGATACGAGCAGTACTTC	CASSLRGYEQYF
TRBJ1-4	NA	TRBV25-1	TRBD1	TGTGCCAGCAGTGAAAACAGGGGTCCAGGTGAAAAACTGTTTTTT	CASSENRGPGEKLFF
TRBJ2-1	NA	TRBV4-3	NA	TGCGCCAGCAGCCAAGAGTACGGGGGAGTGGTTGGGCAGTTCTTC	CASSQEYGGVVGQFF
TRBJ2-7	many	TRBV4-1	NA	TGCGCCAGCAGCCAAGATCCGACGGATTCCTACGAGCAGTACTTC	CASSQDPTDSYEQYF
TRBJ2-1	NA	TRBV30	TRBD1	TGTGCCTGGAGTGTAGGACAGGGATCCTACAATGAGCAGTTCTTC	CAWSVGQGSYNEQFF
TRBJ2-1	few	TRBV7-3	TRBD1	TGTGCCAGCAGCTCCCCAGGGGGCAGCTCCTACAATGAGCAGTTCTTC	CASSSPGGSSYNEQFF
TRBJ1-3	few	TRBV5-1	NA	TGCGCCAGCAGTTTAACAGGCTCTGGAAACACCATATATTTT	CASSLTGSGNTIYF
TRBJ2-2	few	TRBV29-1	NA	TGCAGCGTTGAATTACCCGCCGGGGCGCTGTTTTTT	CSVELPAGALFF
TRBJ2-1	few	TRBV15	TRBD2	TGTGCCACCAGCAGAGATCGCAGCGGGAGACAAAACAATGAGCAGTTCTTC	CATSRDRSGRQNNEQFF
TRBJ2-5	NA	TRBV5-4	NA	TGTGCCAGCAGCTTGGGCCCCGCTACCCAAGAGACCCAGTACTTC	CASSLGPATQETQYF
TRBJ2-2	few	TRBV29-1	NA	TGCAGCGTTGATGGGCCCTCGAACACCGGGGAGCTGTTTTTT	CSVDGPSNTGELFF